This TCR beta chain was sequenced for a study of response to subunit inactivated influenza vaccine. Study-level points and caveats: Every seasonal influenza vaccination brings in few new T cells, the authors suggested.

Many counts were recorded for this clonotype. What it recognizes is unknown. TCRdb processed the RT-PCR reads anew with MiXCR; each CDR3 protein has one entry. The sample lists about 190,000 distinct CDR3 sequences; about 15% were seen once. Trimming took off 3 bases at V and 4 bases at J, with 12 bases between the two ends. The germline V gene has CDR1 SNHLY and CDR2 FYNNEI. The length of the CDR3 is 14 residues. The chain links TRBV2 to TRBJ1-2; weak D call: TRBD1 (6 bases). The TCR sequence derives from a man aged 50 or older who received an inactivated influenza vaccine. The sample here was CD8+ T cells sorted from PBMCs, taken approximately 5 days after vaccination. The CDR3 loop reads CASSDRGQSYGYTF. The CDR3, as DNA: TGTGCCAGCAGTGATAGGGGACAAAGCTATGGCTACACCTTC.